The rows below give T cell receptor beta chains drawn from one sample of a study of blood T cells in healthy people across ages. TCRdb reprocessed the 5' RACE reads via MiXCR and lists one record per CDR3 protein. The profile shows some 1.5 million distinct CDR3 sequences, 28% of them singletons. The sequenced sample consisted of blood. All receptors come from a woman aged 30 to 39 in good health. CDR3s include the opening cysteine and the closing phenylalanine or tryptophan. A D gene is named only where the DNA matches it firmly. The listing skips clone size in some rows; elsewhere it reads once, few, many or a size class.

TRBJ1-2	few	TRBV28	NA	TGTGCCAGCAGTTTGAGTAGACCCGACTATGGCTACACCTTC	CASSLSRPDYGYTF
TRBJ2-3	few	TRBV20-1	TRBD2	TGCAGTGCTGGCCCCCCGACTAGCGGGGGGGGAGATACGCAGTATTTT	CSAGPPTSGGGDTQYF
TRBJ2-1	few	TRBV3-1	TRBD2	TGTGCCAGCAGCCTCCGGAGCGGGAGGTACGGGGAGCAGTTCTTC	CASSLRSGRYGEQFF
TRBJ1-1	NA	TRBV20-1	TRBD1	TGCAGTGCTAGAGATCAGGGGGACGAAGCTTTCTTT	CSARDQGDEAFF
TRBJ1-4	few	TRBV6-4	NA	TGTGCCAGCAGTGAAGTAGGGGGAGGAAAACTGTTTTTT	CASSEVGGGKLFF
TRBJ1-3	NA	TRBV15	NA	TGTGCCACCAGCAGAGTCAACTCTGGAAACACCATATATTTT	CATSRVNSGNTIYF
TRBJ1-4	NA	TRBV12-3/TRBV12-4	NA	TGTGCCAGCAGTTTCGACGCCGCAACTAATGAAAAACTGTTTTTT	CASSFDAATNEKLFF
TRBJ2-7	once	TRBV10-3	TRBD2	TGTGCCATCAGTGGCGGGACTAGCGTTTACGAGCAGTACTTC	CAISGGTSVYEQYF
TRBJ2-1	NA	TRBV10-1	TRBD1	TGCGCCAGCGCCGAGGGACAGGGGCTGGAGGAGCAGTTCTTC	CASAEGQGLEEQFF
TRBJ2-1	NA	TRBV29-1	TRBD1	TGCAGCGTTGAGGGGGACAGGCGATCCTACAATGAGCAGTTCTTC	CSVEGDRRSYNEQFF
TRBJ2-7	many	TRBV12-3/TRBV12-4	NA	TGTGCCAGCAGTTCAGCATTAGGGTCCTGGCGAACCTACGAGCAGTACTTC	CASSSALGSWRTYEQYF